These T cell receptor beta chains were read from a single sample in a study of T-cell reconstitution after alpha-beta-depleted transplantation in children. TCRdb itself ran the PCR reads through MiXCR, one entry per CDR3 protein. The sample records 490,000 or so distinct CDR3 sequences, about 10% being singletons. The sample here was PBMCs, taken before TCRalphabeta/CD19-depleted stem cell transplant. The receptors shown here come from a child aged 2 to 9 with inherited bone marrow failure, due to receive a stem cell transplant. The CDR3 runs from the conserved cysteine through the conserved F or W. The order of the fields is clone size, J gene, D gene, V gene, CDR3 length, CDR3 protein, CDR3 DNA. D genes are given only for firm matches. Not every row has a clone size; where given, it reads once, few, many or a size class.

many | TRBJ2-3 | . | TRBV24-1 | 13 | CATSEDITDTQYF | TGTGCCACCAGTGAGGACATAACAGATACGCAGTATTTT
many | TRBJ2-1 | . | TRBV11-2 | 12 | CASSLGQEEQFF | TGTGCCAGCAGCTTAGGGCAGGAGGAGCAGTTCTTC
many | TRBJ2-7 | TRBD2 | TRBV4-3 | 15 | CASSQGGRAGYEQYF | TGCGCCAGCAGCCAGGGCGGGAGGGCCGGCTACGAGCAGTACTTC
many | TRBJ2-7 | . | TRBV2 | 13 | CASSPRGDYEQYF | TGTGCCAGCAGCCCCAGGGGAGACTACGAGCAGTACTTC
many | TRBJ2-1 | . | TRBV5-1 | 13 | CASSLLSASEQFF | TGCGCCAGCAGCTTGCTTTCGGCTAGTGAGCAGTTCTTC
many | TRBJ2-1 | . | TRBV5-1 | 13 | CASSSETSNEQFF | TGCGCCAGCAGCTCCGAAACGTCCAATGAGCAGTTCTTC
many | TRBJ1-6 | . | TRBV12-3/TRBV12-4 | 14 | CASSITRYNSPLHF | TGTGCCAGCAGTATAACACGTTATAATTCACCCCTCCACTTT
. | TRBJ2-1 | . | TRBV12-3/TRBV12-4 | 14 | CASSSGTLSNEQFF | TGTGCCAGCAGTTCCGGGACTCTTTCAAATGAGCAGTTCTTC
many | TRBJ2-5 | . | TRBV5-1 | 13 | CASSRDTKETQYF | TGCGCCAGCAGCCGGGACACTAAAGAGACCCAGTACTTC
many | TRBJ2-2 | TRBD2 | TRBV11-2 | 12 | CASYGGSGELFF | TGTGCCAGCTACGGGGGGTCCGGGGAGCTGTTTTTT
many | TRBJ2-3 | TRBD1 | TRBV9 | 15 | CASSTWTGSTDTQYF | TGTGCCAGCAGCACGTGGACAGGAAGCACAGATACGCAGTATTTT
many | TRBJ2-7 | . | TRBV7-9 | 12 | CASSLDSNEQYF | TGTGCCAGCAGCTTAGACTCAAACGAGCAGTACTTC
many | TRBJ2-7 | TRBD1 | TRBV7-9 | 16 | CASSLGQGVYSYEQYF | TGTGCCAGCAGCTTAGGACAGGGGGTTTACTCCTACGAGCAGTACTTC
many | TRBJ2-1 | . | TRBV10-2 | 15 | CASSERQGFHNEQFF | TGCGCCAGCAGTGAGCGGCAGGGGTTCCACAATGAGCAGTTCTTC
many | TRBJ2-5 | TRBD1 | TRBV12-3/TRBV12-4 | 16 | CASSLPPDRVGETQYF | TGTGCCAGCAGTTTGCCCCCTGACAGGGTAGGAGAGACCCAGTACTTC
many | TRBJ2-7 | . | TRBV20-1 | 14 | CSARDADGSYEQYF | TGCAGTGCTAGAGACGCAGACGGCTCCTACGAGCAGTACTTC
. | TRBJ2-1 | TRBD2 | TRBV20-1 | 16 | CCASWWGLADNNEQFF | TGCTGTGCTAGTTGGTGGGGACTAGCGGATAACAATGAGCAGTTCTTC
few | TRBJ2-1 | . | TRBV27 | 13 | CASSFNRYNEQFF | TGTGCCAGCAGTTTTAACAGATACAATGAGCAGTTCTTC
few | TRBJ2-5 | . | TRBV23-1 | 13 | CAGRRTAEETQYF | TGCGCCGGGCGAAGGACAGCTGAAGAGACCCAGTACTTC
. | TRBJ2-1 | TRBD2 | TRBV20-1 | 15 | CSASAGTSGDNEQFF | TGCAGTGCTAGTGCAGGGACTAGCGGCGACAATGAGCAGTTCTTC
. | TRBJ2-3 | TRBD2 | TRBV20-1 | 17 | CCASRSGRPVGTDTQYF | TGCTGTGCTAGTCGAAGCGGGAGACCCGTTGGCACAGATACGCAGTATTTT
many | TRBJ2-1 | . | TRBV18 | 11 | CASSPYAEQFF | TGTGCCAGCTCACCATACGCTGAGCAGTTCTTC
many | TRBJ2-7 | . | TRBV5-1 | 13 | CASSLLSGDEQYF | TGCGCCAGCAGCTTGCTTTCGGGGGACGAGCAGTACTTC
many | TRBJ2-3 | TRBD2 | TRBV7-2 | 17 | CASSLRGLAGYTDTQYF | TGTGCCAGCAGCCTCCGCGGACTAGCGGGATATACAGATACGCAGTATTTT
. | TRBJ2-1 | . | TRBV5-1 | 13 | CASSVRWGGAQFF | TGCGCCAGCAGCGTGCGGTGGGGGGGGGCTCAGTTCTTC
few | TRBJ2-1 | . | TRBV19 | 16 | CASTPSRASLHNEQFF | TGTGCCAGTACCCCCTCAAGGGCTAGCCTTCACAATGAGCAGTTCTTC
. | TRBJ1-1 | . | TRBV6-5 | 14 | CASSYNEGLSKAFF | TGTGCCAGCAGTTACAATGAAGGCCTATCAAAAGCTTTCTTT
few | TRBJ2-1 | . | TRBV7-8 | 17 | CASSLDSAGGSYNEQFF | TGTGCCAGCAGCTTAGACTCTGCGGGCGGATCCTACAATGAGCAGTTCTTC
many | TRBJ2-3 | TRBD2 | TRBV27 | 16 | CASSYSGSLGTDTQYF | TGTGCCAGCAGTTATAGCGGGAGCCTTGGCACAGATACGCAGTATTTT
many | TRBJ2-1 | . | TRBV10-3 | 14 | CAISVSSTYNEQFF | TGTGCCATTTCGGTCTCTAGCACCTACAATGAGCAGTTCTTC
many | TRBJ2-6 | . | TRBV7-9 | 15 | CASSYSVSGANVLTF | TGTGCCAGCAGTTATTCCGTCTCTGGGGCCAACGTCCTGACTTTC
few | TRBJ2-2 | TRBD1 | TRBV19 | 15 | CASSMNRGRTGELFF | TGTGCCAGTAGTATGAACAGGGGGCGCACCGGGGAGCTGTTTTTT
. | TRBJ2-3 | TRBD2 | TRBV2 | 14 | CASSILALADTQYF | TGTGCCAGCAGTATACTAGCGTTGGCAGATACGCAGTATTTT
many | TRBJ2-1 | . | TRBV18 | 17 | CASSPPNPSSDYNEQFF | TGTGCCAGCTCACCACCCAACCCCTCAAGTGACTACAATGAGCAGTTCTTC
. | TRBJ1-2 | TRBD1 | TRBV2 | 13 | CASSAGQTYGYTF | TGTGCCAGCAGTGCGGGACAGACCTATGGCTACACCTTC
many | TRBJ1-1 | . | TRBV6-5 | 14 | CASSYLNRVTEAFF | TGTGCCAGCAGTTACTTGAACAGGGTCACTGAAGCTTTCTTT
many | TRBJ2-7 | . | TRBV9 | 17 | CASSVGGFVGSSYEQYF | TGTGCCAGCAGCGTAGGAGGGTTTGTAGGGAGCTCCTACGAGCAGTACTTC
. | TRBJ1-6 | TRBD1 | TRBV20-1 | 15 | CSAFRGLSYNSPLHF | TGCAGTGCTTTCAGGGGGCTGTCCTATAATTCACCCCTCCACTTT
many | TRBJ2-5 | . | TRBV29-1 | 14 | CSVLPQALQETQYF | TGCAGCGTTCTCCCGCAGGCGCTCCAAGAGACCCAGTACTTC
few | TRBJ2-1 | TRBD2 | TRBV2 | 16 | CASSEAAASGSNEQFF | TGTGCCAGCAGTGAAGCGGCGGCTAGCGGGAGCAATGAGCAGTTCTTC
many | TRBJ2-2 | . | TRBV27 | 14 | CASSARLDPGELFF | TGTGCCAGCAGTGCCCGACTAGACCCCGGGGAGCTGTTTTTT
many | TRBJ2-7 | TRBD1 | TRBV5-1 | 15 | CASRVEGTGAYEQYF | TGCGCCAGCAGAGTGGAGGGGACAGGCGCCTACGAGCAGTACTTC
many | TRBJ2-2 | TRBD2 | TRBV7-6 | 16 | CASSLAALAGPGELFF | TGTGCCAGCAGCTTAGCGGCCCTAGCGGGACCCGGGGAGCTGTTTTTT
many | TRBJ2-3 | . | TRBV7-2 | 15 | CASSLGPSELDTQYF | TGTGCCAGCAGCTTAGGACCCTCCGAATTAGATACGCAGTATTTT
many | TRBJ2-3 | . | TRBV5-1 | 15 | CASSFRPGSTDTQYF | TGCGCCAGCAGCTTTCGTCCCGGGAGCACAGATACGCAGTATTTT
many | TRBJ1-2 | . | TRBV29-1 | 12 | CSVGGQGYGYTF | TGCAGCGTTGGAGGGCAGGGTTATGGCTACACCTTC
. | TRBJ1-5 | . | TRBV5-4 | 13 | CASSFTPEQPQHF | TGTGCCAGCAGCTTTACCCCGGAACAGCCCCAGCATTTT
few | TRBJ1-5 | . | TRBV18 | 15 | CASSDLQGIGQPQHF | TGTGCCAGCTCCGATCTTCAGGGAATCGGTCAGCCCCAGCATTTT
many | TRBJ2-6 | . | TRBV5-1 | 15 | CASSTTASGANVLTF | TGCGCCAGCAGCACGACAGCTTCTGGGGCCAACGTCCTGACTTTC
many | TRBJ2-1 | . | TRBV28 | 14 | CASSPDGPYNEQFF | TGTGCCAGCAGTCCCGACGGGCCCTACAATGAGCAGTTCTTC
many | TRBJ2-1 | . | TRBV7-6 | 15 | CASSYTSNPYNEQFF | TGTGCCAGCAGCTATACTAGCAACCCCTACAATGAGCAGTTCTTC
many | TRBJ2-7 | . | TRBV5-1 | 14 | CASSMGRASYEQYF | TGCGCCAGCAGCATGGGACGGGCAAGTTACGAGCAGTACTTC
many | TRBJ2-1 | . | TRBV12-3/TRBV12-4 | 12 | CASSPTSNEQFF | TGTGCCAGCAGCCCCACCTCCAATGAGCAGTTCTTC
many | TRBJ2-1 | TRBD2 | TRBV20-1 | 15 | CSAGLAGVSYNEQFF | TGCAGTGCCGGACTAGCGGGTGTTTCATACAATGAGCAGTTCTTC
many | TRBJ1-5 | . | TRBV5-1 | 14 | CASSSIPGGQPQHF | TGCGCCAGCAGCTCAATCCCGGGGGGTCAGCCCCAGCATTTT
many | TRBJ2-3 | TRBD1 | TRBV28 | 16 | CASSSDGTGEPDTQYF | TGTGCCAGCAGTTCGGACGGGACAGGGGAGCCAGATACGCAGTATTTT
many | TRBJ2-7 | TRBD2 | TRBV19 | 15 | CASSTGLAGRWEQYF | TGTGCCAGTAGTACGGGACTAGCGGGACGGTGGGAGCAGTACTTC
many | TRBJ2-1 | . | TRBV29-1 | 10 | CSVGYNEQFF | TGCAGCGTTGGCTACAATGAGCAGTTCTTC